The subject of this entry is one T cell receptor beta chain. These data come from a study of technical replicates of blood from a few donors. The assay was immunoSEQ multiplex PCR, and TCRdb's table has in-frame clones only and misses some. The data hold more than 65,000 clones, with over 90% observed a single time. Trimming took off 4 bases at V and 1 base at J, with 23 bases between the two ends. The V gene's germline CDR1 is SGHDT and CDR2 YYEEEE. The CDR3 contains 19 residues. This sequence joins TRBV5-6 and TRBJ2-2; TRBD1 is a possible D gene (7 bases). The receptor comes from a human donor in good health. The sequencing sample was made of T cells isolated from PBMCs. The chain's CDR3 is CASSPYRRRDSRNTGELFF. Here the CDR3 DNA reads TGTGCCAGCAGCCCCTATAGACGGCGGGACAGCCGGAACACCGGGGAGCTGTTTTTT.